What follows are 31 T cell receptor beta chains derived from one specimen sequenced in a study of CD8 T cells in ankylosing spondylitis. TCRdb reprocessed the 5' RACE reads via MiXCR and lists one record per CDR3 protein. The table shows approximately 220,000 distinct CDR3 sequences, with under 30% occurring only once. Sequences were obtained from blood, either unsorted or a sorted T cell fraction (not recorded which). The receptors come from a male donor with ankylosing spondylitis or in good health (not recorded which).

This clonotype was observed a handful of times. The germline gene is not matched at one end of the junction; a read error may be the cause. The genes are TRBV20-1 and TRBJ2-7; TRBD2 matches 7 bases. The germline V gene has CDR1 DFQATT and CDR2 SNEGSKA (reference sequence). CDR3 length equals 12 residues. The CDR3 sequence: CSARDRVAGEHF. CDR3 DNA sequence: TGCAGTGCTAGAGATCGGGTTGCGGGAGAGCACTTC.

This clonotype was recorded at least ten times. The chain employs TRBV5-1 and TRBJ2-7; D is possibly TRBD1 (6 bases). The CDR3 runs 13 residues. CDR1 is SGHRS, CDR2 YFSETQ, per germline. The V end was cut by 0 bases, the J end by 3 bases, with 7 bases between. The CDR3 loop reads CASSLDRDYEQYF. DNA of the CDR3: TGCGCCAGCAGCTTGGACAGGGACTACGAGCAGTACTTC. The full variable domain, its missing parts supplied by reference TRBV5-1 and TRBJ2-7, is KAGVTQTPRYLIKTRGQQVTLSCSPISGHRSVSWYQQTPGQGLQFLFEYFSETQRNKGNFPGRFSGRQFSNSRSEMNVSTLELGDSALYLCASSLDRDYEQYFGPGTRLTVT.

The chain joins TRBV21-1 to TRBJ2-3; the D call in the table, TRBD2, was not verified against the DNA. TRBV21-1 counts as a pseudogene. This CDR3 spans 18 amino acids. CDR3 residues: CASSRGLAEFYYLDTQYF. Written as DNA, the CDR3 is TGTGCCAGCAGCAGGGGACTAGCAGAATTCTACTACTTAGATACGCAGTATTTT.

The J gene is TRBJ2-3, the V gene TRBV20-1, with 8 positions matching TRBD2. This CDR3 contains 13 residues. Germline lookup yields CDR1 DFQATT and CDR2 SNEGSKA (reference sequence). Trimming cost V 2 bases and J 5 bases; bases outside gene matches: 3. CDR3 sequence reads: CSARSGGEDTQYF. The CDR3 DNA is TGCAGTGCTAGATCCGGGGGGGAAGATACGCAGTATTTT.

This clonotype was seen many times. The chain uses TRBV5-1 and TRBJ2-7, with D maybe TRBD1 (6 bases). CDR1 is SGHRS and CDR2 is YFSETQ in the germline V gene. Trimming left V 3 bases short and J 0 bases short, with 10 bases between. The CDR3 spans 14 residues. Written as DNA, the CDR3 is TGCGCCAGCAGCTCCCAGGGGCCCTCCTACGAGCAGTACTTC. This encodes CASSSQGPSYEQYF.

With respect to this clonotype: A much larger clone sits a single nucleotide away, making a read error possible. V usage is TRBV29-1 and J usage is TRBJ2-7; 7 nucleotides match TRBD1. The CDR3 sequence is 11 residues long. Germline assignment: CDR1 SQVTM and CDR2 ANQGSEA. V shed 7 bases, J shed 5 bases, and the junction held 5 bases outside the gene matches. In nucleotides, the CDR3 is TGCAGCGATTCACAGGGGAACGAGCAGTACTTC. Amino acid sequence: CSDSQGNEQYF.

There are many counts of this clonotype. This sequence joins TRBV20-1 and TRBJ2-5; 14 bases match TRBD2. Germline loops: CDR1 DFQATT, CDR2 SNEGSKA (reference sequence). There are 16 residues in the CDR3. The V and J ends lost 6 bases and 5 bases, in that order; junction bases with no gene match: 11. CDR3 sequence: CSAPRLAGGPRETQYF. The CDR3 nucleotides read TGCAGTGCACCTCGACTAGCGGGAGGGCCTCGGGAGACCCAGTACTTC.

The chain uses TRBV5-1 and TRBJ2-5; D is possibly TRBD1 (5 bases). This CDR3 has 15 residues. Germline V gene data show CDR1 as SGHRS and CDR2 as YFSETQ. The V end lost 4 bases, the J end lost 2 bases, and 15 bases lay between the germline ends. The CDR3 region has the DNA TGCGCCAGCAGCACTTCGACAGCTCTACAAGAGACCCAGTACTTC. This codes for CASSTSTALQETQYF.

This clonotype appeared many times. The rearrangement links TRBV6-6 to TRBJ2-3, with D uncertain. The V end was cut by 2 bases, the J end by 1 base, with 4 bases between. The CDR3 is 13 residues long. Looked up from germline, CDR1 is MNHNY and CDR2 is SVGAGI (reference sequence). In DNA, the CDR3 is TGTGCCAGCAGTTACCCGGGCACAGATACGCAGTATTTT. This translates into CASSYPGTDTQYF.

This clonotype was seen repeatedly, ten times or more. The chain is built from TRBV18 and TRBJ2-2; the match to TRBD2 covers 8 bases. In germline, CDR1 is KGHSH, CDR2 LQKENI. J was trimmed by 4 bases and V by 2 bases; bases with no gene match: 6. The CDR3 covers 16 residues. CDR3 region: CASSPGSGSSTGELFF. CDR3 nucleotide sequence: TGTGCCAGCTCACCAGGGAGCGGGAGTAGCACCGGGGAGCTGTTTTTT.

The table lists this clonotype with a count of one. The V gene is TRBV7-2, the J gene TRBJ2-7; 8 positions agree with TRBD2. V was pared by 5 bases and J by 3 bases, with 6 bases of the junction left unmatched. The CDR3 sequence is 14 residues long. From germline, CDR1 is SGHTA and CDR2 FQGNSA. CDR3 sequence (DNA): TGTGCCAGCAGCCCCCCTACTAGCGGCTACGAGCAGTACTTC. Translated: CASSPPTSGYEQYF.

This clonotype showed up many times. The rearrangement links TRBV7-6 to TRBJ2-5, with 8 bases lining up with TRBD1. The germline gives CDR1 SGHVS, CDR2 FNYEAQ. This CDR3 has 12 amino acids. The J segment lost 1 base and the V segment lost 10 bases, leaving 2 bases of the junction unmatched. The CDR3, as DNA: TGTGCCACCGGACAGGGCCAAGAGACCCAGTACTTC. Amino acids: CATGQGQETQYF.

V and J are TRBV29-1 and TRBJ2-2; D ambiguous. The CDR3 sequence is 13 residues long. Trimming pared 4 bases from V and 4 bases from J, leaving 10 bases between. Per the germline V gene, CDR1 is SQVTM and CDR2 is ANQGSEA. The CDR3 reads CSVGRVGTGELFF. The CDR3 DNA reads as TGCAGCGTTGGGCGAGTCGGCACCGGGGAGCTGTTTTTT.

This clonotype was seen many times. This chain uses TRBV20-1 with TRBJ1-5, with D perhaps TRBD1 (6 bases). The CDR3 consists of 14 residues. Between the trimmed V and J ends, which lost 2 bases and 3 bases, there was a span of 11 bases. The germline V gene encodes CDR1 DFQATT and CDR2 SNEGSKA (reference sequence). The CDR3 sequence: CSARSDRFNQPQHF. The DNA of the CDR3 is TGCAGTGCTAGATCGGACAGATTCAATCAGCCCCAGCATTTT.

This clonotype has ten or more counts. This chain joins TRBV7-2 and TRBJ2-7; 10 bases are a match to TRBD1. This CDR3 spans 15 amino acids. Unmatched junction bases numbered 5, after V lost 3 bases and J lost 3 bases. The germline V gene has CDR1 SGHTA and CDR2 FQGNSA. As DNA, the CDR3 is TGTGCCAGCAGCTTGAAGACAGGGGGCTTCTACGAGCAGTACTTC. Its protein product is CASSLKTGGFYEQYF.

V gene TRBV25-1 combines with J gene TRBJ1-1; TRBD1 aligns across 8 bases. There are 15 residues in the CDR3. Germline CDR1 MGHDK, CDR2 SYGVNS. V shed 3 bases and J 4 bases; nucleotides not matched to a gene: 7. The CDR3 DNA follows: TGTGCCAGCAGTGACCCTGGACAGGGCGGCACTGAAGCTTTCTTT. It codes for CASSDPGQGGTEAFF.

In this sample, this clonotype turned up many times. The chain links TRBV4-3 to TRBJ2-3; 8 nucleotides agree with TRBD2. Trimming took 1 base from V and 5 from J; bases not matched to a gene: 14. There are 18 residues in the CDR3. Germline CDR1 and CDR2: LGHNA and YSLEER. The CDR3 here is CASSQGQLGYTSGDTQYF. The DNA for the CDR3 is TGCGCCAGCAGCCAAGGTCAGCTTGGGTATACTAGCGGAGATACGCAGTATTTT.

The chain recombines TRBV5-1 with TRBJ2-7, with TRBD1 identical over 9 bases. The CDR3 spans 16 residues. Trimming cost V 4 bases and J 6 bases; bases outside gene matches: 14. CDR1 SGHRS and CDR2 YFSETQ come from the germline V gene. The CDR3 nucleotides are TGCGCCAGCAGCCGGACAGGGGAGCTAGCGTGGGGCGAGCAGTACTTC. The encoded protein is CASSRTGELAWGEQYF. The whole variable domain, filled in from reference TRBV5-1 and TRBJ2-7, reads KAGVTQTPRYLIKTRGQQVTLSCSPISGHRSVSWYQQTPGQGLQFLFEYFSETQRNKGNFPGRFSGRQFSNSRSEMNVSTLELGDSALYLCASSRTGELAWGEQYFGPGTRLTVT.

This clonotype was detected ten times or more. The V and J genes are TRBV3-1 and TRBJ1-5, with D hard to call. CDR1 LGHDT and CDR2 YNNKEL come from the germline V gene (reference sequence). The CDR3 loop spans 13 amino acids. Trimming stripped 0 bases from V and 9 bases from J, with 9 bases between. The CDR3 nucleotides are TGTGCCAGCAGCCAAGAGTCGCTCGGGCCCCAGCATTTT. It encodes CASSQESLGPQHF.

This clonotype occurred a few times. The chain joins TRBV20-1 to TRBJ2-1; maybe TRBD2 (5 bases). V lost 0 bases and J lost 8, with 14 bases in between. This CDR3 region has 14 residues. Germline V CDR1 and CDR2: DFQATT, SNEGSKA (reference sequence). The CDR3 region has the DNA TGCAGTGCTAGAGATCGGGCTAGCACCGATGAGCAGTTCTTC. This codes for CSARDRASTDEQFF.

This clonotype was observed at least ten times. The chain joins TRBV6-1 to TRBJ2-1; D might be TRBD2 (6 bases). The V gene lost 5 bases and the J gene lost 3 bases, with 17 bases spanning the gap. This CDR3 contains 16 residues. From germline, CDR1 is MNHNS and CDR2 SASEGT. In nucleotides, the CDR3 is TGTGCCAGCAGTAAGACCGGGACTGGGTACTACAATGAGCAGTTCTTC. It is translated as CASSKTGTGYYNEQFF.

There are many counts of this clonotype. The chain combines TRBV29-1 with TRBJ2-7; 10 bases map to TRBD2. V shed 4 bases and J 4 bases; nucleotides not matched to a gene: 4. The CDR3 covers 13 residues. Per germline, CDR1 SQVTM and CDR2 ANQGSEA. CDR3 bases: TGCAGCGTTGCCCGAGCGGGAGGGTACGAGCAGTACTTC. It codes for CSVARAGGYEQYF.

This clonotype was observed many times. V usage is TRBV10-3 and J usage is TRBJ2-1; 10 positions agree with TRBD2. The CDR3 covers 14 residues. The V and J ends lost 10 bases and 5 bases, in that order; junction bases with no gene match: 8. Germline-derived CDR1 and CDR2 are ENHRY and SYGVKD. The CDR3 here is CATTSGREDNEQFF. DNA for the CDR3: TGTGCCACCACAAGCGGGAGGGAAGACAATGAGCAGTTCTTC.

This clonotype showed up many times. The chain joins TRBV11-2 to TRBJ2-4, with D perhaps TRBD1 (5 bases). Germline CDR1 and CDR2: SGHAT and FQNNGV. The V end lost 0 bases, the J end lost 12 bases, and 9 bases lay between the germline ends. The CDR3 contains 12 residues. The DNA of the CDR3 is TGTGCCAGCAGCTTAGATCAGGGTTCTCAGTACTTC. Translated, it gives CASSLDQGSQYF.

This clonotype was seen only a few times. In DNA, the CDR3 is TGTGCCAGCAGCCAAGGATCGGGAAACTCCTACAATGAGCAGTTCTTC. Protein product: CASSQGSGNSYNEQFF. The chain links TRBV4-2 to TRBJ2-1; D perhaps matches TRBD2 (5 bases). CDR1 LGHNA and CDR2 YNFKEQ come from the germline V gene. The CDR3 extends over 16 amino acids. V gave up 1 base and J gave up 0 bases, with 10 bases separating them.

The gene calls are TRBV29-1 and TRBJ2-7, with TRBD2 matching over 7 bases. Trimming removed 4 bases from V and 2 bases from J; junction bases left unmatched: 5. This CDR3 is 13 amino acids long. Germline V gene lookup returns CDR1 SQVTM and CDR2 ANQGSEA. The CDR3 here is CSVAAGLPYEQYF. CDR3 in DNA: TGCAGCGTTGCAGCGGGACTCCCCTACGAGCAGTACTTC.

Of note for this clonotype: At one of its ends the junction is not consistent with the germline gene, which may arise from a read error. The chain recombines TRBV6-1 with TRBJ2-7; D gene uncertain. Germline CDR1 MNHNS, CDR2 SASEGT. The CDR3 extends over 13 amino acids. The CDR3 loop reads CASSQAPGYEQYF. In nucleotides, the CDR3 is TGTGCCAGCAGTCAAGCCCCAGGCTACGAGCAGTACTTC.

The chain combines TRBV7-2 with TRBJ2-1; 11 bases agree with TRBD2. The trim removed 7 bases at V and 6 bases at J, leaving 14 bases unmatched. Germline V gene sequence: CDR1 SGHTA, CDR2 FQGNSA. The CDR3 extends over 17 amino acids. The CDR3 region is CASTRTPLAGGSNEQFF. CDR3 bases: TGTGCCAGCACCCGCACCCCTCTAGCGGGAGGTAGCAATGAGCAGTTCTTC.

This CDR3 is CASSQDGQGDAFF. CDR3 bases: TGCGCCAGCAGCCAAGATGGACAGGGTGACGCTTTCTTT. V is TRBV4-3 and J is TRBJ1-1; 8 positions agree with TRBD1. Germline V gene sequence: CDR1 LGHNA, CDR2 YSLEER. V was pared by 0 bases and J by 11 bases, with 5 bases of the junction left unmatched. The CDR3 has 13 residues.

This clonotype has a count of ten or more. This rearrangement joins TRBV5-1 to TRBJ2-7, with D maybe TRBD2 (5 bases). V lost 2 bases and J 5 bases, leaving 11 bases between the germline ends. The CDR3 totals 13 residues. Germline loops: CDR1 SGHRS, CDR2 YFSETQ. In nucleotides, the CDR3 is TGCGCCAGCAGCTTATCCATCGGGAACGAGCAGTACTTC. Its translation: CASSLSIGNEQYF.

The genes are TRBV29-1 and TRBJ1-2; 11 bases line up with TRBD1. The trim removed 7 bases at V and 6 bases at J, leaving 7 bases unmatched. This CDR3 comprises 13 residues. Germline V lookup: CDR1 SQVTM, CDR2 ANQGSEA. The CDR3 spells CSGGDRGIDGYTF. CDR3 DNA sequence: TGCAGCGGGGGGGACAGGGGGATCGATGGCTACACCTTC.